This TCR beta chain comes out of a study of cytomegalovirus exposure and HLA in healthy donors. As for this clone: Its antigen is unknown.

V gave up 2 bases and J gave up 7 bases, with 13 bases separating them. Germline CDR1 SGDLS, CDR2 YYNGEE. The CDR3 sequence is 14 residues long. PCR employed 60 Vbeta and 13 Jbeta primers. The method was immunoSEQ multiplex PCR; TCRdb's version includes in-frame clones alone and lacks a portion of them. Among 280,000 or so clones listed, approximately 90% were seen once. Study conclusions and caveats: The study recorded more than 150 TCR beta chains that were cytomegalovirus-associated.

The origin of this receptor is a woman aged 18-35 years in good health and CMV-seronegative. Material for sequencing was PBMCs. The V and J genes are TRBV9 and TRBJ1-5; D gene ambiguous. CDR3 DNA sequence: TGTGCCAGCAGCGTGGATATCACGGGGCAGCCCCAGCATTTT. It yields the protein CASSVDITGQPQHF.